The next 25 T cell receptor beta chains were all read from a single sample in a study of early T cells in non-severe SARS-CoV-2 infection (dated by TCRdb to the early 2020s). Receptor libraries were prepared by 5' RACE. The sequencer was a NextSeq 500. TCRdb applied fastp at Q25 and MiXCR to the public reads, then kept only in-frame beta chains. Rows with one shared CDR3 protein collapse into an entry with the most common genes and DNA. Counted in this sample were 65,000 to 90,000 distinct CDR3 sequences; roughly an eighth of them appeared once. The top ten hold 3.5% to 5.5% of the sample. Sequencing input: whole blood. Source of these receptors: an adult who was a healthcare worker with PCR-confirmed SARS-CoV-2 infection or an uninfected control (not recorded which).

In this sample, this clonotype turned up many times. The CDR3 here is CASNAGEVKEKLFF. The DNA of the CDR3 is TGTGCCAGCAACGCCGGGGAGGTAAAAGAAAAACTGTTTTTT. V gene TRBV2 combines with J gene TRBJ1-4; no definite D call. CDR1 and CDR2 from the germline V gene are SNHLY and FYNNEI. CDR3 size: 14 residues. The V and J ends lost 7 bases and 8 bases respectively, with 17 bases between them.

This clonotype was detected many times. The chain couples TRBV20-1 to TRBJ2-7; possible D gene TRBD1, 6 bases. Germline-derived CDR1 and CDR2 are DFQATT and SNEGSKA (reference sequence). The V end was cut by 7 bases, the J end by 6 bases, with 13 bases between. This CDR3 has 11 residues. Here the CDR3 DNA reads TGCAGTGTCCCACAGGGTGGCGAGCAGTACTTC. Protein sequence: CSVPQGGEQYF.

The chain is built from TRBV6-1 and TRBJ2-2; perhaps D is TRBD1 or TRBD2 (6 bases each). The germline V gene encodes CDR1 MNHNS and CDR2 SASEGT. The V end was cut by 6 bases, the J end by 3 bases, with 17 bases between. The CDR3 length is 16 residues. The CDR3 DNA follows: TGTGCCAGCAGGGGAGGAAAACAGGGATACACCGGGGAGCTGTTTTTT. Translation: CASRGGKQGYTGELFF.

CDR3 coding DNA: TGTGCCAGGAGGCCTTGGGCAGCACCTCCCTACGAGCAGTACTTC. Translation gives CARRPWAAPPYEQYF. The chain is built from TRBV6-4 and TRBJ2-7; D gene ambiguous. The V gene's germline CDR1 is MRHNA and CDR2 SNTAGT. V dropped 9 bases and J dropped 2 bases, with 20 bases sitting between them. The CDR3 loop spans 15 amino acids.

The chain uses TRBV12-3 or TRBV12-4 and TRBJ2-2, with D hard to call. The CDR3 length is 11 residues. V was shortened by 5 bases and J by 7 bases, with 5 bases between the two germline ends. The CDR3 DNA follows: TGTGCCAGCAGTCCCCTCGGGGAGCTGTTTTTT. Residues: CASSPLGELFF.

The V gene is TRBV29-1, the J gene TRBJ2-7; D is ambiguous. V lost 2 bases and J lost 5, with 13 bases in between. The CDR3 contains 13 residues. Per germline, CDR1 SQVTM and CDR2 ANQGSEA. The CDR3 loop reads CSVEPYGRDEQYF. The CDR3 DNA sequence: TGCAGCGTTGAACCCTACGGACGGGACGAGCAGTACTTC.

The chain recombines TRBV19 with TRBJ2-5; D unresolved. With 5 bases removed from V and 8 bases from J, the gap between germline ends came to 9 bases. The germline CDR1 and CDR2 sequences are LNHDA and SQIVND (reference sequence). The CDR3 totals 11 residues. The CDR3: CASSHGTTQYF. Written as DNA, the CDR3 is TGTGCCAGTAGTCACGGTACAACCCAGTACTTC. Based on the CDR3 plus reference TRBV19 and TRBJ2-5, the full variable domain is DGGITQSPKYLFRKEGQNVTLSCEQNLNHDAMYWYRQDPGQGLRLIYYSQIVNDFQKGDIAEGYSVSREKKESFPLTVTSAQKNPTAFYLCASSHGTTQYFGPGTRLLVL.

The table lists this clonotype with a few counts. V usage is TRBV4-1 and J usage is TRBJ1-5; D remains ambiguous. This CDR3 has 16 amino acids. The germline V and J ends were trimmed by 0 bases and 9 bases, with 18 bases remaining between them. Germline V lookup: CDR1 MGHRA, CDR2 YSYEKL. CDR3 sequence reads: CASSQESGRSLGPQHF. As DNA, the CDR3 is TGCGCCAGCAGCCAAGAGTCCGGGCGGTCTCTAGGGCCCCAGCATTTT.

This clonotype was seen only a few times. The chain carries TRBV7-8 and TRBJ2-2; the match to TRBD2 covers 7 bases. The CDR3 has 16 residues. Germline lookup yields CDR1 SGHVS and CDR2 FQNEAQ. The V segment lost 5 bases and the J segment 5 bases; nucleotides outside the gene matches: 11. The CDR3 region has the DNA TGTGCCAGCAGCCCCGCGCGAAGGGGAGGGACCGGGGAGCTGTTTTTT. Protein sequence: CASSPARRGGTGELFF.

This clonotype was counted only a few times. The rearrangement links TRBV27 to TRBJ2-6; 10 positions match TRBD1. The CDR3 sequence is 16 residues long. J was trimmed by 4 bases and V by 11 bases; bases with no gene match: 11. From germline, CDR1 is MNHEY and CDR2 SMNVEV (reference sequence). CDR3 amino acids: CACGGTGAEGANVLTF. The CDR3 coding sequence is TGTGCCTGCGGCGGGACAGGGGCAGAAGGGGCCAACGTCCTGACTTTC.

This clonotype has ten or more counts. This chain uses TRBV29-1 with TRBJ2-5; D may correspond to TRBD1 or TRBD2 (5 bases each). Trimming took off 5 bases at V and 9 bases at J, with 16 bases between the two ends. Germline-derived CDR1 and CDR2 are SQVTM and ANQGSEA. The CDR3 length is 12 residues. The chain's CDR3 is CSVLETTQAQYF. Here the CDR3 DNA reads TGCAGCGTTCTGGAGACTACACAGGCCCAGTACTTC.

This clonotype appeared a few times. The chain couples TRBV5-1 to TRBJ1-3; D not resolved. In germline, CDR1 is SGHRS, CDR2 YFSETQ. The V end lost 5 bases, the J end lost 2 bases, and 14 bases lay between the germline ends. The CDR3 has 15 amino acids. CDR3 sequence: CASSISASTGNTIYF. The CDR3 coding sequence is TGCGCCAGCAGTATTTCAGCCTCCACTGGAAACACCATATATTTT.

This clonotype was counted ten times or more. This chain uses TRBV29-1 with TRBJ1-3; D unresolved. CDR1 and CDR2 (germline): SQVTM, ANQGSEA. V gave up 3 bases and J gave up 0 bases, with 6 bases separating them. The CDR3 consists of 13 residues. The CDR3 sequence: CSVERDSGNTIYF. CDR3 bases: TGCAGCGTTGAGAGGGACTCTGGAAACACCATATATTTT.

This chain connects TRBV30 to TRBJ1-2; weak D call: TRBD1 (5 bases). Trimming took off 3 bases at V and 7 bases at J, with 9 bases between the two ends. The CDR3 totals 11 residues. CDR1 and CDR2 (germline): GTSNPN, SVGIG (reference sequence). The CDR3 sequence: CAWSQGSGYTF. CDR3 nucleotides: TGTGCCTGGAGCCAGGGTTCTGGCTACACCTTC.

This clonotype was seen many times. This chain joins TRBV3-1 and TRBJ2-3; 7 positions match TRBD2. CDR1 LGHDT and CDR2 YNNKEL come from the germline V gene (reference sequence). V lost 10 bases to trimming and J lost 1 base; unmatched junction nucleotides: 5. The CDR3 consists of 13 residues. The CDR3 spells CATRTRGTDTQYF. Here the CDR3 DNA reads TGTGCCACCCGGACTAGGGGCACAGATACGCAGTATTTT.

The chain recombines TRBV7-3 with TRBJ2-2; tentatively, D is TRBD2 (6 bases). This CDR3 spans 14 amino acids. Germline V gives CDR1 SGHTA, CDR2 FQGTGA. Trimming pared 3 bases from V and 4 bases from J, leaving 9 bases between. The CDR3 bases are TGTGCCAGCAGCTTCGACGGGGGCACCGGGGAGCTGTTTTTT. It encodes CASSFDGGTGELFF. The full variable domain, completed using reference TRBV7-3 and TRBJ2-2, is GAGVSQTPSNKVTEKGKYVELRCDPISGHTALYWYRQSLGQGPEFLIYFQGTGAADDSGLPNDRFFAVRPEGSVSTLKIQRTERGDSAVYLCASSFDGGTGELFFGEGSRLTVL.

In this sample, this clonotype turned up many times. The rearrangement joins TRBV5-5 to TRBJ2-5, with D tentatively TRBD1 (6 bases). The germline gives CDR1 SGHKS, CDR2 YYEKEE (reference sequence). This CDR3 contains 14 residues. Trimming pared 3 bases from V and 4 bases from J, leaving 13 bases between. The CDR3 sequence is CASSYGQGRETQYF. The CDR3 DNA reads TGTGCCAGCAGCTATGGCCAGGGGAGAGAGACCCAGTACTTC.

As DNA, the CDR3 is TGTGCCAGCAGCTTAGATAGGGACGTACACACAGATACGCAGTATTTT. It encodes CASSLDRDVHTDTQYF. The chain carries TRBV7-9 and TRBJ2-3, with D perhaps TRBD1 or TRBD2 (5 bases each). Germline V gives CDR1 SEHNR, CDR2 FQNEAQ (reference sequence). Trimming left V 1 base short and J 2 bases short, with 13 bases between. CDR3 length: 16 residues.

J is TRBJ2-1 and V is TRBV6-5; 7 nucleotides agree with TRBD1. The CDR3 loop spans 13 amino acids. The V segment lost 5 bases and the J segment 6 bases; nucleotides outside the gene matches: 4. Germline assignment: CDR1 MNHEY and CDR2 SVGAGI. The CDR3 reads CASSQGEINEQFF. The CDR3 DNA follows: TGTGCCAGCAGTCAGGGGGAAATCAATGAGCAGTTCTTC.

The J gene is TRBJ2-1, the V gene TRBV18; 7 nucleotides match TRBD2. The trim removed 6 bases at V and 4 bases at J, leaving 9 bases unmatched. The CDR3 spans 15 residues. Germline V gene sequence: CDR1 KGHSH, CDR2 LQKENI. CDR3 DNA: TGTGCCAGCTCGCCCTCTAGCGGAACGTACAATGAGCAGTTCTTC. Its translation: CASSPSSGTYNEQFF.

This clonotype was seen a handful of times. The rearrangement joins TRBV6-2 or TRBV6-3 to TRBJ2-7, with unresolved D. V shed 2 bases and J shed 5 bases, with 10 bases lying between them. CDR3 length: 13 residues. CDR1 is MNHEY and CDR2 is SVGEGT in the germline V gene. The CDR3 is CASSYRSVHEQYF. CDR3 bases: TGTGCCAGCAGTTACCGGTCGGTCCACGAGCAGTACTTC.

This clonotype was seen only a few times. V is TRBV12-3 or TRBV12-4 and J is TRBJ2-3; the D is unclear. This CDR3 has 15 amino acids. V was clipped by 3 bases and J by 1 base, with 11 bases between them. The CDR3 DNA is TGTGCCAGCAGTTTGATGGGCGGTGGCACAGATACGCAGTATTTT. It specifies CASSLMGGGTDTQYF.

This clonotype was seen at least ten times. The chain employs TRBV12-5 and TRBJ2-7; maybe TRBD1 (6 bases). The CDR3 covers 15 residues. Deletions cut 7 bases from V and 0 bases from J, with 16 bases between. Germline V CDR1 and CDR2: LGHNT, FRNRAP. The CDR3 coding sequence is TGTGCTAGTGCCACGTTGGGGGCTTACTCCTACGAGCAGTACTTC. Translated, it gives CASATLGAYSYEQYF.

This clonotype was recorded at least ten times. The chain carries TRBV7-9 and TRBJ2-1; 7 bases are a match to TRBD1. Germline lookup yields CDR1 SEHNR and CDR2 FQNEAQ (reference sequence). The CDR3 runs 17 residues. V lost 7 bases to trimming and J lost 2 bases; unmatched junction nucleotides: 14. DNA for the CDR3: TGTGCCAGCAACGACCACGACAGGGTCGTTCCCTACAATGAGCAGTTCTTC. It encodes CASNDHDRVVPYNEQFF. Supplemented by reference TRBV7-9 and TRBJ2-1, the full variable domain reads DTGVSQNPRHKITKRGQNVTFRCDPISEHNRLYWYRQTLGQGPEFLTYFQNEAQLEKSRLLSDRFSAERPKGSFSTLEIQRTEQGDSAMYLCASNDHDRVVPYNEQFFGPGTRLTVL.

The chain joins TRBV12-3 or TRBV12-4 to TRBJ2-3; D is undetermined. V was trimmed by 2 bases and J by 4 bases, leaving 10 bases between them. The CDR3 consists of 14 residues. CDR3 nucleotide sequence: TGTGCCAGCAGTTTATTGCAGGCGCCAGATACGCAGTATTTT. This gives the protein CASSLLQAPDTQYF.